This TCR beta chain was recorded in a study of technical replicates of blood from a handful of donors. The CDR3 is made up of 17 amino acids. Germline V CDR1 and CDR2: SGHAT, FQNNGV. J lost 0 bases, V lost 2 bases, and 6 bases had no gene match. This table comes from immunoSEQ multiplex PCR, and its TCRdb copy is limited to in-frame clones, with some not included. The table records 15,000 to 20,000 clones, more than 75% of them present only once. The gene calls are TRBV11-2 and TRBJ2-3, with 9 bases that match TRBD2. Sample: PBMCs. The sequence came from a human donor in good health. CDR3 bases: TGTGCCAGCAGCTTATGGGCTAGCGGGGTTAGCACAGATACGCAGTATTTT. Translated: CASSLWASGVSTDTQYF.